The 27 T cell receptor beta chains listed next were all sequenced from one sample in a study of T-cell reconstitution after alpha-beta-depleted transplantation in children. TCRbeta library preparation incorporated unique molecular identifiers. TCRdb fed the PCR reads into MiXCR, producing one record per CDR3 protein. The sample includes over 400,000 distinct CDR3 sequences, about 40% of them seen just once. The sequencing used PBMCs, collected before TCRalphabeta/CD19-depleted stem cell transplant. These receptors all stem from a girl aged 2-10 years with aplastic anemia, due to receive a stem cell transplant.

The chain has TRBV12-3 or TRBV12-4 and TRBJ1-4, with D perhaps matching TRBD1 (6 bases). The CDR3 runs to 14 residues. V lost 4 bases to trimming and J lost 3 bases, with 9 bases between them. CDR3 nucleotide sequence: TGTGCCAGCAGTTACCGGACAGCTAATGAAAAACTGTTTTTT. Translation: CASSYRTANEKLFF.

V and J are TRBV7-2 and TRBJ2-7; D is unresolved. Trimming took 2 bases from V and 2 from J, leaving 16 bases between them. The CDR3 runs 16 residues. Germline CDR1 and CDR2: SGHTA and FQGNSA. In nucleotides, the CDR3 is TGTGCCAGCAGCTTAAAGTGGTTTTCACCTACCTACGAGCAGTACTTC. Translating it yields CASSLKWFSPTYEQYF.

The chain has TRBV9 and TRBJ2-2; TRBD1 or TRBD2 may be the D gene (6 bases each). The CDR3 consists of 16 residues. CDR1 and CDR2 (germline): SGDLS, YYNGEE. V lost 5 bases, J lost 0 bases, and 14 bases lay in between. CDR3 sequence: CASRGAGGANTGELFF. DNA for the CDR3: TGTGCCAGCAGGGGGGCAGGAGGGGCGAACACCGGGGAGCTGTTTTTT.

This clonotype was picked up one time. The chain uses TRBV20-1 and TRBJ1-2, with D perhaps matching TRBD1 (6 bases). The CDR3 spans 13 residues. Trimming cost V 3 bases and J 7 bases, with 15 bases left between them. Germline CDR1 reads DFQATT; CDR2 reads SNEGSKA (reference sequence). This CDR3 is CSASFPQQGGYTF. The CDR3 coding sequence is TGCAGTGCTAGCTTCCCCCAACAGGGTGGCTACACCTTC.

The chain uses TRBV7-6 and TRBJ2-3; D unresolved. Trimming took 2 bases from V and 0 from J, leaving 15 bases between them. Looked up from germline, CDR1 is SGHVS and CDR2 is FNYEAQ. The CDR3 runs to 17 residues. The CDR3 nucleotides read TGTGCCAGCAGCTTACCGCGTGGGCAGATTAGCACAGATACGCAGTATTTT. Translating it yields CASSLPRGQISTDTQYF.

This clonotype came up once. The genes are TRBV7-9 and TRBJ2-7; 8 nucleotides line up with TRBD1. The V and J ends lost 5 bases and 3 bases, in that order; junction bases with no gene match: 9. The germline gives CDR1 SEHNR, CDR2 FQNEAQ (reference sequence). There are 15 residues in the CDR3. The CDR3 nucleotides read TGTGCCAGCAGCGCACAGGACAGGGCCCTCTACGAGCAGTACTTC. It is translated as CASSAQDRALYEQYF.

The V and J genes are TRBV6-5 and TRBJ1-5; D is undetermined. Germline assignment: CDR1 MNHEY and CDR2 SVGAGI. The CDR3 is 13 amino acids. Trimming took 2 bases from V and 5 from J, leaving 7 bases between them. CDR3 bases: TGTGCCAGCAGTTACAGGGCCTATCAGCCCCAGCATTTT. It specifies CASSYRAYQPQHF.

This clonotype turned up a few times. The gene calls are TRBV5-1 and TRBJ2-1, with 9 bases lining up with TRBD2. The CDR3 consists of 16 residues. Germline V lookup: CDR1 SGHRS, CDR2 YFSETQ. With 4 bases clipped from V and 3 bases from J, the junction kept 8 bases outside the gene matches. The DNA for the CDR3 is TGCGCCAGCAGCCGTTGGGCTAGCGGGGACTACAATGAGCAGTTCTTC. This codes for CASSRWASGDYNEQFF.

The chain recombines TRBV5-1 with TRBJ2-5; D possibly corresponds to TRBD2 (5 bases). The CDR3 has 12 amino acids. V lost 4 bases, J lost 9 bases, and 13 bases lay in between. The germline V gene has CDR1 SGHRS and CDR2 YFSETQ. The CDR3 DNA reads as TGCGCCAGCAGCCCGGAGGATCGAGCCCAGTACTTC. This codes for CASSPEDRAQYF. Variable domain in full (rest from reference TRBV5-1 and TRBJ2-5): KAGVTQTPRYLIKTRGQQVTLSCSPISGHRSVSWYQQTPGQGLQFLFEYFSETQRNKGNFPGRFSGRQFSNSRSEMNVSTLELGDSALYLCASSPEDRAQYFGPGTRLLVL.

The V call is TRBV20-1, the J call TRBJ2-3; 8 bases are shared with TRBD2. The J segment lost 1 base and the V segment lost 0 bases, leaving 6 bases of the junction unmatched. Germline V gives CDR1 DFQATT, CDR2 SNEGSKA (reference sequence). The CDR3 is made up of 16 amino acids. CDR3 sequence reads: CSARDERLACTDTQYF. CDR3 coding DNA: TGCAGTGCTAGAGATGAGAGACTAGCGTGCACAGATACGCAGTATTTT.

This clonotype turned up a few times. The chain joins TRBV6-1 to TRBJ1-2; a possible D gene is TRBD1 (6 bases). Germline V gives CDR1 MNHNS, CDR2 SASEGT. With 4 bases removed from V and 5 bases from J, the gap between germline ends came to 14 bases. This CDR3 is built from 14 residues. This CDR3 reads CASSAGGSRYGYTF. In DNA, the CDR3 is TGTGCCAGCAGTGCCGGGGGCAGCAGATATGGCTACACCTTC.

The chain couples TRBV19 to TRBJ2-7, with TRBD1 as a possible D gene (5 bases). Looked up from germline, CDR1 is LNHDA and CDR2 is SQIVND (reference sequence). This CDR3 region has 15 residues. Trimming shortened V by 9 bases and J by 4 bases, and 22 bases separated the two germline ends. CDR3 sequence: CASSPHPQGFYEQYF. The CDR3 nucleotides read TGTGCCAGCAGTCCCCATCCGCAGGGCTTTTACGAGCAGTACTTC.

V usage is TRBV5-1 and J usage is TRBJ2-3, with a tentative D call TRBD1 (6 bases). Trimming pared 4 bases from V and 0 bases from J, leaving 21 bases between. The CDR3 runs to 18 residues. Germline V lookup: CDR1 SGHRS, CDR2 YFSETQ. CDR3 in amino acids: CASSPSPAGDYSTDTQYF. The CDR3 bases are TGCGCCAGCAGCCCTTCGCCGGCAGGGGATTATAGCACAGATACGCAGTATTTT.

This clonotype was picked up a small number of times. The rearrangement links TRBV20-1 to TRBJ2-6; D is ambiguous. The V end was cut by 6 bases, the J end by 2 bases, with 8 bases between. Germline V CDR1 and CDR2: DFQATT, SNEGSKA (reference sequence). The CDR3 contains 13 residues. CDR3: CSADNPGANVLTF. The DNA of the CDR3 is TGCAGTGCCGACAACCCTGGGGCCAACGTCCTGACTTTC.

This clonotype was seen repeatedly, ten times or more. This rearrangement joins TRBV29-1 to TRBJ2-5, with TRBD1 matching over 7 bases. The junction had 10 bases not matched to a gene; V was cut back by 5 bases and J by 4 bases. This CDR3 spans 14 amino acids. Germline CDR1 is SQVTM and CDR2 is ANQGSEA. In DNA form, the CDR3 reads TGCAGCGTTCACGACAGGGTGAACGTAGAGACCCAGTACTTC. Its translation is CSVHDRVNVETQYF.

This sequence joins TRBV10-2 and TRBJ1-1; D call uncertain. The V gene lost 2 bases and the J gene lost 0 bases, with 10 bases spanning the gap. The CDR3 contains 15 residues. Germline CDR1 WSHSY, CDR2 SAAADI. CDR3 sequence (DNA): TGCGCCAGCAGTGAGGCGGGCGTCATGAACACTGAAGCTTTCTTT. The encoded protein is CASSEAGVMNTEAFF.

V and J are TRBV29-1 and TRBJ2-1; possible D gene TRBD2, 5 bases. The CDR3 consists of 11 residues. Looked up from germline, CDR1 is SQVTM and CDR2 is ANQGSEA. V shed 7 bases and J shed 9 bases, with 13 bases lying between them. CDR3 bases: TGCAGCGAAACGACTACGGTTGAGCAGTTCTTC. Amino acid sequence: CSETTTVEQFF.

The gene calls are TRBV6-2 or TRBV6-3 and TRBJ2-4; TRBD2 is a possible D gene (6 bases). This CDR3 region has 14 residues. Germline V CDR1 and CDR2: MNHEY, SVGEGT. Trimming stripped 0 bases from V and 5 bases from J, with 8 bases between. The CDR3 spells CASSYSGRQNIQYF. The DNA of the CDR3 is TGTGCCAGCAGTTACTCAGGGAGGCAAAACATTCAGTACTTC.

V is TRBV10-3 and J is TRBJ2-7, with TRBD1 matching 10 bases. V gave up 3 bases and J gave up 7 bases; unmatched junction bases: 12. There are 16 residues in the CDR3. CDR1 and CDR2 from the germline V gene are ENHRY and SYGVKD. CDR3 sequence (DNA): TGTGCCATCAGTGACGACAGGGGGCTGATGGTTAAAGAGCAGTACTTC. Translation gives CAISDDRGLMVKEQYF.

Written as DNA, the CDR3 is TGCGCCAGCAGCCAAGGGTGGATAGCGGGAGTAGAGCTGTTTTTT. Translating gives CASSQGWIAGVELFF. V gene TRBV4-1 combines with J gene TRBJ2-2; TRBD2 agrees at 9 bases. Trimming took 1 base from V and 11 from J; bases not matched to a gene: 8. The CDR3 extends over 15 amino acids. Per germline, CDR1 MGHRA and CDR2 YSYEKL.

The chain is built from TRBV12-3 or TRBV12-4 and TRBJ2-1; 8 bases line up with TRBD2. V gave up 5 bases and J gave up 9 bases; unmatched junction bases: 12. The CDR3 sequence is 15 residues long. The CDR3 here is CASSDPGTRRSEQFF. Here the CDR3 DNA reads TGTGCCAGCAGTGATCCCGGGACTAGGCGCAGTGAGCAGTTCTTC.

The chain recombines TRBV27 with TRBJ2-2, with no clear D. The CDR3 sequence is 12 residues long. The V end was cut by 5 bases, the J end by 6 bases, with 7 bases between. In germline, CDR1 is MNHEY, CDR2 SMNVEV (reference sequence). CDR3 residues: CASSKRAGELFF. The CDR3 nucleotides read TGTGCCAGCAGTAAGAGAGCCGGGGAGCTGTTTTTT.

The chain is built from TRBV30 and TRBJ1-4, with 9 bases lining up with TRBD1. V trimming: 1 base; J trimming: 8 bases; junction bases outside the gene matches: 5. CDR1 and CDR2 (germline): GTSNPN, SVGIG (reference sequence). The CDR3 extends over 14 amino acids. The CDR3 region has the DNA TGTGCCTGGAGTGGCGGGACAGGGATAGAAAAACTGTTTTTT. Protein sequence: CAWSGGTGIEKLFF. Looking up the rest from reference TRBV30 and TRBJ1-4 gives the full variable domain: SQTIHQWPATLVQPVGSPLSLECTVEGTSNPNLYWYRQAAGRGLQLLFYSVGIGQISSEVPQNLSASRPQDRQFILSSKKLLLSDSGFYLCAWSGGTGIEKLFFGSGTQLSVL.

In this sample, this clonotype turned up a few times. V is TRBV12-3 or TRBV12-4 and J is TRBJ2-1; TRBD2 might be the D (7 bases). This CDR3 comprises 15 residues. The ends were cut back, 4 bases at V and 5 bases at J, with 15 bases in the middle. Here the CDR3 DNA reads TGTGCCAGCAGTTCCGGCGGGGGCGGGGACAATGAGCAGTTCTTC. This encodes CASSSGGGGDNEQFF.

The chain uses TRBV10-3 and TRBJ2-1, with 9 bases aligning to TRBD2. The length of the CDR3 is 13 residues. The junction had 4 bases not matched to a gene; V was cut back by 7 bases and J by 6 bases. Germline V gives CDR1 ENHRY, CDR2 SYGVKD. CDR3 coding DNA: TGTGCCATCACGGGTAGCGGGGGCAATGAGCAGTTCTTC. As protein: CAITGSGGNEQFF.

The V call is TRBV9, the J call TRBJ2-7, with a possible D match to TRBD1 (6 bases). Trimming took 3 bases from V and 2 from J, leaving 12 bases between them. The germline gives CDR1 SGDLS, CDR2 YYNGEE. This CDR3 contains 14 residues. CDR3 loop: CASSASTGPYEQYF. As DNA, the CDR3 is TGTGCCAGCAGCGCTTCGACAGGCCCCTACGAGCAGTACTTC.

The chain recombines TRBV10-3 with TRBJ1-1; 7 bases align to TRBD1. V was clipped by 7 bases and J by 1 base; unmatched bases: 3. The germline gives CDR1 ENHRY, CDR2 SYGVKD. The CDR3 spans 13 residues. CDR3 loop: CAITGTENTEAFF. The DNA of the CDR3 is TGTGCCATCACCGGGACAGAGAACACTGAAGCTTTCTTT.